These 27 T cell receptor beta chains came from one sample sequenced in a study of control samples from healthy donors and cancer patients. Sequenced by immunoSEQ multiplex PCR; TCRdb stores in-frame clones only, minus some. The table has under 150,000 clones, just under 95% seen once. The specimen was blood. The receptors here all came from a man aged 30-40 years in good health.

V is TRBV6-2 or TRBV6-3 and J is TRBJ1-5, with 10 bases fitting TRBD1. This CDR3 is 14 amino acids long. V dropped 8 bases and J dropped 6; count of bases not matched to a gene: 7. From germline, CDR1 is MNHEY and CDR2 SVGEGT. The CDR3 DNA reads TGTGCCAGCGGCCCGGGACAGGGGAGTCAGCCCCAGCATTTT. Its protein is CASGPGQGSQPQHF.

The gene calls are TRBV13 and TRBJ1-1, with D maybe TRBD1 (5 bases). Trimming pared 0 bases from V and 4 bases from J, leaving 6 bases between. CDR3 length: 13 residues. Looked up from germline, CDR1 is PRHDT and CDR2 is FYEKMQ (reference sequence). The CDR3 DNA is TGTGCCAGCAGCTTAGGCGGGGGCACTGAAGCTTTCTTT. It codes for CASSLGGGTEAFF.

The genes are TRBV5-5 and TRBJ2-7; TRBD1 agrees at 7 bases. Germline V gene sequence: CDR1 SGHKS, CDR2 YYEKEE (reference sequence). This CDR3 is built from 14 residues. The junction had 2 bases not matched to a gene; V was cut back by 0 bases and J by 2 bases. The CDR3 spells CASSLGQGAYEQYF. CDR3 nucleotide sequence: TGTGCCAGCAGCTTGGGGCAGGGGGCCTACGAGCAGTACTTC.

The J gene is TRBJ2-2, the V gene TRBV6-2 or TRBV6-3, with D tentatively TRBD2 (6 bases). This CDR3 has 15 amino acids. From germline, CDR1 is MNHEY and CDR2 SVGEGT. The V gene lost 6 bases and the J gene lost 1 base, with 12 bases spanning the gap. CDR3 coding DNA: TGTGCCAGCAGCCCCGCAGCGGGGAACACCGGGGAGCTGTTTTTT. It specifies CASSPAAGNTGELFF.

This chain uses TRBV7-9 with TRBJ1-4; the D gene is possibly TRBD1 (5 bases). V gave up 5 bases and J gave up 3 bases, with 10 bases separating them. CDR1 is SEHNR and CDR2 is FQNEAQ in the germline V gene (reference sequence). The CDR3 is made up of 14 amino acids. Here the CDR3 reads CASSLRGSNEKLFF. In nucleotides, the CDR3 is TGTGCCAGCAGCCTCCGGGGGTCTAATGAAAAACTGTTTTTT.

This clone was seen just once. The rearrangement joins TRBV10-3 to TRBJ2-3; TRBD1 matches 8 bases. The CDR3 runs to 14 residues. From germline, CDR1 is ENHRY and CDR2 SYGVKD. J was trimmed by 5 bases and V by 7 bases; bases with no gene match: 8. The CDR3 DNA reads TGTGCCATCAAGAGTACAGGGGGAAAAGATACGCAGTATTTT. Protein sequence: CAIKSTGGKDTQYF.

CDR3 residues: CGGGKSYNEQFF. CDR3 in DNA: TGTGGGGGGGGAAAATCCTACAATGAGCAGTTCTTC. The chain recombines TRBV30 with TRBJ2-1, with TRBD2 matching over 7 bases. Germline V gene data show CDR1 as GTSNPN and CDR2 as SVGIG (reference sequence). The CDR3 is 12 residues long.

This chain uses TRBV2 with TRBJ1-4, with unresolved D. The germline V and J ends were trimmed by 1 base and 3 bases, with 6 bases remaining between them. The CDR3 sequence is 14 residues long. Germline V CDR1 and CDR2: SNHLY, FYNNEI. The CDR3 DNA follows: TGTGCCAGCAGTGAAGACGGCGCTAATGAAAAACTGTTTTTT. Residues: CASSEDGANEKLFF.

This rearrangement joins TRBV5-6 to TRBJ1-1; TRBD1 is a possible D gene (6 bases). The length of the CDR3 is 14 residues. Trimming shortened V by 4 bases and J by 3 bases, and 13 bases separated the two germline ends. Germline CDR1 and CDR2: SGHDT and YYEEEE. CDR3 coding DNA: TGTGCCAGCAGCCGGAGGACAGCATACACTGAAGCTTTCTTT. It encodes CASSRRTAYTEAFF.

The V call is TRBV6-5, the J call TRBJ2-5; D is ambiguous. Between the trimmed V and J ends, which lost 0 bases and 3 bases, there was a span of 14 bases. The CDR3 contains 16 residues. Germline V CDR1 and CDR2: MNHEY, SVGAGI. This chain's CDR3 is CASSYSETLSEETQYF. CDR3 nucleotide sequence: TGTGCCAGCAGTTACTCGGAGACTCTCTCCGAAGAGACCCAGTACTTC.

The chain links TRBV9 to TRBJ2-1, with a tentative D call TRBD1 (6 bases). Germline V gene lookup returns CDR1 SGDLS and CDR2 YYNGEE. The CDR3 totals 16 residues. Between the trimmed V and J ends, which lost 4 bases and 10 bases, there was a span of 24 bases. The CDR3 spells CASSPRTEIPFHEQFF. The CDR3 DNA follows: TGTGCCAGCAGCCCGAGGACAGAAATTCCATTCCACGAGCAGTTCTTC.

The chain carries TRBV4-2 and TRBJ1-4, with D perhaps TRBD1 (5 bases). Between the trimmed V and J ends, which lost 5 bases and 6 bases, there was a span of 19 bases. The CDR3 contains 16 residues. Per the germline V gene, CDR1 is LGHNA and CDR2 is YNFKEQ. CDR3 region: CASSMRGEEYDEKLFF. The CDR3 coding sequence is TGTGCCAGCAGCATGCGAGGGGAAGAGTACGATGAAAAACTGTTTTTT.

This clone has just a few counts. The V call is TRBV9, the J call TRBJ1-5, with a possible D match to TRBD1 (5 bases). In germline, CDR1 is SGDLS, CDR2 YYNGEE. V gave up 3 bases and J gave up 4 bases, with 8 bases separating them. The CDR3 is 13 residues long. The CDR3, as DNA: TGTGCCAGCAGCGCAGGGCGTAATCAGCCCCAGCATTTT. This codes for CASSAGRNQPQHF. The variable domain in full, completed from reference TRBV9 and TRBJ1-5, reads DSGVTQTPKHLITATGQRVTLRCSPRSGDLSVYWYQQSLDQGLQFLIQYYNGEERAKGNILERFSAQQFPDLHSELNLSSLELGDSALYFCASSAGRNQPQHFGDGTRLSIL.

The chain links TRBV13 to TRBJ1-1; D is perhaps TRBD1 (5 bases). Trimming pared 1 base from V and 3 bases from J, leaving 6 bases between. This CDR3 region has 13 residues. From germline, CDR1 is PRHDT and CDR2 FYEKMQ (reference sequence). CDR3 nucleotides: TGTGCCAGCAGCTTAGCCAGGGACACTGAAGCTTTCTTT. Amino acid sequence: CASSLARDTEAFF.

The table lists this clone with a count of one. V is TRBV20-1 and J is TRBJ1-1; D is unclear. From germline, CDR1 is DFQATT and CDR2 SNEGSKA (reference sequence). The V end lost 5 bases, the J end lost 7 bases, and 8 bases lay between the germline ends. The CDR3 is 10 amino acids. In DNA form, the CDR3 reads TGCAGTGCTGAAGACGGTGAAGCTTTCTTT. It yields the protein CSAEDGEAFF.

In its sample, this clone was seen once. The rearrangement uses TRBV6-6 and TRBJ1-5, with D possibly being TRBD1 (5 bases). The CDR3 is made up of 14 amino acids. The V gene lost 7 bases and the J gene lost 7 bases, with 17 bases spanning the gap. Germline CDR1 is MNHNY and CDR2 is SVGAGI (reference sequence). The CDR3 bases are TGTGCCAGCAACACGGGGAAGAAGGGGCAGCCCCAGCATTTT. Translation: CASNTGKKGQPQHF.

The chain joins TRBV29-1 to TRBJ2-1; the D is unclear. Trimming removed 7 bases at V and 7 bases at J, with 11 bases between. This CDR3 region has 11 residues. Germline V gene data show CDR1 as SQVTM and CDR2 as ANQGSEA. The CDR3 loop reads CSAPRDNEQFF. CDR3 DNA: TGCAGCGCCCCAAGGGATAATGAGCAGTTCTTC.

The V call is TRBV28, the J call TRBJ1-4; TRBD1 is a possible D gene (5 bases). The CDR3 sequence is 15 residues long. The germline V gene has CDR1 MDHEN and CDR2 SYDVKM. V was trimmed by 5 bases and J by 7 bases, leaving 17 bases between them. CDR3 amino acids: CASSPRTLRGEKLFF. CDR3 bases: TGTGCCAGCAGTCCAAGGACTCTTAGGGGTGAAAAACTGTTTTTT.

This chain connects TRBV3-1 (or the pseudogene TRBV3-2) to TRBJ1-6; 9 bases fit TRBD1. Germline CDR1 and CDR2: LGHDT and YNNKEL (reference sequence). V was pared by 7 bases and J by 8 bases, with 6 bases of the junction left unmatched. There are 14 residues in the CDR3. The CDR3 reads CASTHRGQDSPLHF. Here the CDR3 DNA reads TGTGCCAGCACCCACAGGGGGCAGGATTCACCCCTCCACTTT.

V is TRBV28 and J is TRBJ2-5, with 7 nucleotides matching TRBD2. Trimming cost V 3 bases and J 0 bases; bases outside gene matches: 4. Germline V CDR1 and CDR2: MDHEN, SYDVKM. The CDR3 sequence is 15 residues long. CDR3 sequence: CASSFPGGHQETQYF. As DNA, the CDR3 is TGTGCCAGCAGTTTCCCGGGAGGCCACCAAGAGACCCAGTACTTC.

The CDR3 DNA reads TGTGCCAGCAGCACACAAGGACTAGCGGGGGAAGAGCAGTTCTTC. Its translation: CASSTQGLAGEEQFF. The rearrangement uses TRBV7-3 and TRBJ2-1; 13 nucleotides align to TRBD2. V was pared by 5 bases and J by 10 bases, with 8 bases of the junction left unmatched. The CDR3 is made up of 15 amino acids. The germline V gene has CDR1 SGHTA and CDR2 FQGTGA.

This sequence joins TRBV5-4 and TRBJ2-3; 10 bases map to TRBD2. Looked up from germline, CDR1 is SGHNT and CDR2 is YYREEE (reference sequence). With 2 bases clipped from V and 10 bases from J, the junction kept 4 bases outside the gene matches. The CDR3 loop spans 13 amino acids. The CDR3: CASSLKRGGAQYF. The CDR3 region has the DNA TGTGCCAGCAGCTTAAAGCGGGGGGGGGCGCAGTATTTT. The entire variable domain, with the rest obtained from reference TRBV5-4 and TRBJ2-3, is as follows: ETGVTQSPTHLIKTRGQQVTLRCSSQSGHNTVSWYQQALGQGPQFIFQYYREEENGRGNFPPRFSGLQFPNYSSELNVNALELDDSALYLCASSLKRGGAQYFGPGTRLTVL.

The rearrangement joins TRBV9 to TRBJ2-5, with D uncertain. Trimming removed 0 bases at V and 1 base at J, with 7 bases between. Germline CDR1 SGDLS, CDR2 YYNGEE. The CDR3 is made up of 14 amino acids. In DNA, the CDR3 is TGTGCCAGCAGCGTAGGCAGCCGCCAAGAGACCCAGTACTTC. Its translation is CASSVGSRQETQYF. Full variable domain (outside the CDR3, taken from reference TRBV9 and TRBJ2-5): DSGVTQTPKHLITATGQRVTLRCSPRSGDLSVYWYQQSLDQGLQFLIQYYNGEERAKGNILERFSAQQFPDLHSELNLSSLELGDSALYFCASSVGSRQETQYFGPGTRLLVL.

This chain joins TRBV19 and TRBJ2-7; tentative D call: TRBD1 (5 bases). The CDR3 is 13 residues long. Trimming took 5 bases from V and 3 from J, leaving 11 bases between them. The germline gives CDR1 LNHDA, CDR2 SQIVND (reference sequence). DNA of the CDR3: TGTGCCAGTAGTCAAACAGGTTTCTACGAGCAGTACTTC. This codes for CASSQTGFYEQYF.

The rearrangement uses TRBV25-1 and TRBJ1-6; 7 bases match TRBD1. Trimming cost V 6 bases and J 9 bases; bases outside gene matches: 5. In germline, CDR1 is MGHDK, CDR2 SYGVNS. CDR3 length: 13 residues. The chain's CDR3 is CASRQGVGSPLHF. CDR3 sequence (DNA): TGTGCCAGCAGGCAGGGGGTCGGTTCACCCCTCCACTTT.

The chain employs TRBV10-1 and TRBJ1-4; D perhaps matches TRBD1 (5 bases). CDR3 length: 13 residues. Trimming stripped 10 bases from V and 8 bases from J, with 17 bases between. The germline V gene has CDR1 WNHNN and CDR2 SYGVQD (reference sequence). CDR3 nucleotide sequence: TGCGCCATGGCTGGGGCGCACGGAGAAAAACTGTTTTTT. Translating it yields CAMAGAHGEKLFF.

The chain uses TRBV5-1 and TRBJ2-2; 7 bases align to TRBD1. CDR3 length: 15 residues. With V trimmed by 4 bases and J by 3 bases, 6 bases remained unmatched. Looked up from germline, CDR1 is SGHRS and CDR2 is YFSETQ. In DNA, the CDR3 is TGCGCCAGCAGCGCCAGTGACAGGGACACCGGGGAGCTGTTTTTT. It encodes CASSASDRDTGELFF.